This entry lists 14 T cell receptor beta chains sequenced from one sample in a study of shared clonotypes between healthy human individuals. Using immunoSEQ multiplex PCR, the repertoire was profiled, and TCRdb retains in-frame clones only, with some absent. The repertoire consists of hundreds of thousands of clones, with around two thirds occurring once and the leading ten covering 1.5% to 2%. Sample: memory CD4+ T cells sorted from blood. Subset defined: CD45RA-negative fraction. These receptors were obtained from a woman aged 25 to 39 in good health.

This clone was counted once. The chain links TRBV28 to TRBJ2-7; perhaps TRBD1 as D (6 bases). Looked up from germline, CDR1 is MDHEN and CDR2 is SYDVKM. The CDR3 is 12 residues long. Trimming removed 10 bases at V and 0 bases at J, with 10 bases between. The CDR3 here is CATGQFSYEQYF. The DNA of the CDR3 is TGTGCCACTGGACAGTTCTCCTACGAGCAGTACTTC.

This clone has a handful of counts. The chain uses TRBV15 and TRBJ1-2; no reliable D call. The CDR3 is 12 residues long. Trimming removed 3 bases from V and 5 bases from J, with 7 bases in between. The germline V gene has CDR1 LNHNV and CDR2 YYDKDF (reference sequence). The CDR3 nucleotides are TGTGCCACCAGCAGCACTTCTTATGGCTACACCTTC. Translation: CATSSTSYGYTF.

The rearrangement uses TRBV7-6 and TRBJ1-4; possibly TRBD1 for D (5 bases). The CDR3 length is 18 residues. In germline, CDR1 is SGHVS, CDR2 FNYEAQ. V was shortened by 1 base and J by 7 bases, with 22 bases between the two germline ends. The DNA of the CDR3 is TGTGCCAGCAGCTTAGGGTCGGTCCCCAGGGCCGGGGGTGAAAAACTGTTTTTT. Protein product: CASSLGSVPRAGGEKLFF.

The rearrangement joins TRBV25-1 to TRBJ2-3; perhaps TRBD1 as D (6 bases). This CDR3 contains 14 residues. The V gene's germline CDR1 is MGHDK and CDR2 SYGVNS. The ends were cut back, 9 bases at V and 4 bases at J, with 17 bases in the middle. The CDR3 region is CASTGPYSPDTQYF. DNA for the CDR3: TGTGCCAGTACAGGGCCATATTCGCCAGATACGCAGTATTTT.

This clone has ten or more counts. This CDR3 reads CASSQVGSSRLPGELFF. The CDR3 coding sequence is TGTGCCAGCAGCCAAGTCGGCTCTAGCCGTCTCCCCGGGGAGCTGTTTTTT. The V and J genes are TRBV4-2 and TRBJ2-2; tentatively, D is TRBD2 (5 bases). The V end lost 1 base, the J end lost 6 bases, and 18 bases lay between the germline ends. CDR3 size: 17 residues. CDR1 and CDR2 (germline): LGHNA, YNFKEQ.

As for this clone: Germline and junction disagree at one end, which may indicate a read error. The genes are TRBV7-9 and TRBJ2-3; 7 bases line up with TRBD2. Germline V CDR1 and CDR2: SEHNR, FQNEAQ (reference sequence). This CDR3 contains 14 residues. CDR3 protein: CASSLAAYTDTQYF. CDR3 DNA: TGTGCCAGCAGCCTAGCGGCCTACACAGATACGCAGTATTTT.

V gene TRBV6-1 combines with J gene TRBJ1-5; 8 nucleotides align to TRBD1. The CDR3 is 15 residues long. Germline lookup yields CDR1 MNHNS and CDR2 SASEGT. V was pared by 5 bases and J by 6 bases, with 9 bases of the junction left unmatched. CDR3 DNA sequence: TGTGCCAGCAGTATGCAGGGGGCGGTTGGTCAGCCCCAGCATTTT. This sequence encodes CASSMQGAVGQPQHF.

The rearrangement joins TRBV28 to TRBJ2-5; 9 bases map to TRBD2. The J call may be in error: the DNA end matches TRBJ2-7 better. The CDR3 sequence is 15 residues long. From germline, CDR1 is MDHEN and CDR2 SYDVKM. CDR3 sequence (DNA): TGTGCCAGCCGCCCCGCGGTAGCGGGAGCCTACGAGCAGTACTTC. Translating it yields CASRPAVAGAYEQYF.

The J gene is TRBJ2-5, the V gene TRBV5-6, with TRBD1 matching over 7 bases. Looked up from germline, CDR1 is SGHDT and CDR2 is YYEEEE. J gave up 1 base and V 5 bases, and 5 bases lay outside the gene matches. CDR3 length: 14 residues. The CDR3 coding sequence is TGTGCCAGCAGTGCGGCAGGGGGCCAAGAGACCCAGTACTTC. This encodes CASSAAGGQETQYF.

The chain's CDR3 is CAWRKTSAGDEQFF. The CDR3 DNA follows: TGTGCCTGGAGGAAAACGTCGGCCGGGGATGAGCAGTTCTTC. This chain connects TRBV30 to TRBJ2-1; tentatively, D is TRBD2 (5 bases). The CDR3 loop spans 14 amino acids. Trimming took 3 bases from V and 8 from J, leaving 17 bases between them. Germline V lookup: CDR1 GTSNPN, CDR2 SVGIG (reference sequence).

The rearrangement joins TRBV6-1 to TRBJ2-7; TRBD1 matches at 8 bases. The ends lost 3 bases at V and 2 bases at J; junction bases unmatched: 3. The CDR3 extends over 14 amino acids. Germline V gene data show CDR1 as MNHNS and CDR2 as SASEGT. CDR3 protein: CASSDRGPTYEQYF. CDR3 sequence (DNA): TGTGCCAGCAGTGACAGGGGGCCTACCTACGAGCAGTACTTC.

In this sample, this clone turned up once. The chain joins TRBV10-2 to TRBJ2-5, with 13 bases fitting TRBD2. J lost 5 bases, V lost 7 bases, and 7 bases had no gene match. Looked up from germline, CDR1 is WSHSY and CDR2 is SAAADI. This CDR3 is 15 amino acids long. CDR3: CASIGLAGVTETQYF. In DNA, the CDR3 is TGCGCCAGCATCGGACTAGCGGGAGTCACGGAGACCCAGTACTTC.

The V call is TRBV5-4, the J call TRBJ2-1, with 10 bases matching TRBD2. From germline, CDR1 is SGHNT and CDR2 YYREEE (reference sequence). V was clipped by 2 bases and J by 6 bases; unmatched bases: 8. This CDR3 spans 16 amino acids. For the CDR3, the DNA is TGTGCCAGCAGCTTATTGAGCGGGAGGGCCTCCAATGAGCAGTTCTTC. This gives the protein CASSLLSGRASNEQFF.

This rearrangement joins TRBV5-1 to TRBJ2-1; 7 nucleotides align to TRBD2. Trimming cost V 0 bases and J 9 bases; bases outside gene matches: 9. The V gene's germline CDR1 is SGHRS and CDR2 YFSETQ. The CDR3 length is 15 residues. The DNA of the CDR3 is TGCGCCAGCAGCTTGGTTACCGGGACTATCATTGAGCAGTTCTTC. This sequence encodes CASSLVTGTIIEQFF.